A selection of T cell receptor beta chains follows, all from one sample in a study of cytomegalovirus exposure and HLA in healthy donors. TCRdb's table, derived via immunoSEQ multiplex PCR, lists solely in-frame clones and lacks some. In the table there are some 100,000 clones, more than 65% of which are singletons. The sample was PBMCs. The receptors were sampled from a young woman in good health and CMV-seronegative. CDR3s include the opening cysteine and the closing phenylalanine or tryptophan. Each record gives: CDR3 protein, CDR3 DNA, V gene, clone size, J gene, D gene. D genes are given only for firm matches. Clone size appears in some rows only: once, few, many, or a class for an expanded clone.

CASSRSGRVSYEQYF TGTGCCAGTAGCAGAAGCGGGAGAGTCTCCTACGAGCAGTACTTC TRBV19 - TRBJ2-7 TRBD2
CATSRDPGNLATNEKLFF TGTGCCACCAGCAGAGATCCGGGGAACCTGGCAACTAATGAAAAACTGTTTTTT TRBV15 - TRBJ1-4 -
CASSPGPSGNTIYF TGTGCCAGCTCACCAGGGCCCTCTGGAAACACCATATATTTT TRBV18 - TRBJ1-3 -
CARGLAGGGEQFF TGTGCCAGAGGACTAGCGGGGGGCGGTGAGCAGTTCTTC TRBV7-9 - TRBJ2-1 TRBD2
CTFTTGRDTEAFF TGCACCTTCACGACAGGGCGGGACACTGAAGCTTTCTTT TRBV29-1 - TRBJ1-1 TRBD1
CASSQDMDSYEAFF TGCGCCAGCAGCCAAGATATGGACAGTTACGAAGCTTTCTTT TRBV4-3 few TRBJ1-1 -
CATSPSRDRAQYGYTF TGTGCCACCAGCCCGAGTAGGGACAGGGCCCAATATGGCTACACCTTC TRBV15 - TRBJ1-2 TRBD1
CASSSLGLGNYEQYF TGTGCCAGCAGCTCCTTAGGACTGGGCAACTACGAGCAGTACTTC TRBV7-3 - TRBJ2-7 -
CSVMDTRSGNTIYF TGCAGCGTGATGGACACCCGCTCTGGAAACACCATATATTTT TRBV29-1 - TRBJ1-3 -
CASSFQTGGSYEQYF TGTGCCAGCAGTTTCCAGACAGGGGGTTCCTACGAGCAGTACTTC TRBV28 - TRBJ2-7 TRBD1
CASSTTGAWSSPLHF TGTGCCAGCAGTACTACAGGGGCGTGGAGTTCACCCCTCCACTTT TRBV28 - TRBJ1-6 TRBD1
CASSEEGGSNEQFF TGTGCCAGCAGTGAAGAGGGGGGGTCGAATGAGCAGTTCTTC TRBV6-4 few TRBJ2-1 -
CASSQTGGNEQYF TGCGCCAGCAGCCAAACCGGGGGGAACGAGCAGTACTTC TRBV4-1 - TRBJ2-7 TRBD2
CASSRGLALNEQFF TGCGCCAGCAGCCGCGGACTAGCTCTAAATGAGCAGTTCTTC TRBV4-1 few TRBJ2-1 TRBD2
CASSVQAYPHIYGYTF TGTGCCAGCAGCGTCCAGGCCTACCCTCATATTTATGGCTACACCTTC TRBV5-6 - TRBJ1-2 -
CASSKTRQEFHEQYF TGCGCCAGCAGTAAAACCCGTCAAGAGTTCCACGAGCAGTACTTC TRBV5-1 - TRBJ2-7 -
CASSLGLMEFF TGTGCCAGCAGTTTAGGCCTGATGGAGTTCTTC TRBV27 once TRBJ2-1 -
CASSNSGVSYNEQFF TGTGCCAGCAGCAATTCGGGGGTCTCCTACAATGAGCAGTTCTTC TRBV7-9 - TRBJ2-1 -
CASSLSRAGEQYF TGTGCCAGCAGTCTTTCGAGGGCAGGCGAGCAGTACTTC TRBV27 - TRBJ2-7 -
CAWTRGSNYEQYF TGTGCCTGGACCCGTGGCAGTAACTACGAGCAGTACTTC TRBV30 - TRBJ2-7 -
CASSLWEGNQPQHF TGTGCCAGCAGTTTATGGGAGGGCAATCAGCCCCAGCATTTT TRBV28 - TRBJ1-5 -
CASSYLAGGPPDTQYF TGTGCCAGCAGCTACCTAGCGGGAGGGCCCCCAGATACGCAGTATTTT TRBV7-6 - TRBJ2-3 TRBD2
CASSVANRANTGELFF TGTGCCAGCAGCGTAGCAAACAGGGCAAACACCGGGGAGCTGTTTTTT TRBV9 - TRBJ2-2 -
CAWSVITGGPLPF TGTGCCTGGAGCGTTATAACGGGAGGGCCCTTACCCTTC TRBV30 - TRBJ1-2 -
CASSSPPLTGPVSTEAFF TGTGCCAGCAGCTCCCCTCCCTTGACAGGGCCGGTGTCCACTGAAGCTTTCTTT TRBV7-3 - TRBJ1-1 TRBD1
CASSFVTGGFYEQYF TGCGCCAGCAGCTTTGTGACAGGGGGCTTCTACGAGCAGTACTTC TRBV4-3 few TRBJ2-7 TRBD1
CASSPTGSGNTIYF TGCGCCAGCAGCCCAACGGGGTCTGGAAACACCATATATTTT TRBV4-1 once TRBJ1-3 -
CASSVAGRGQYF TGTGCCAGCAGCGTAGCGGGTCGGGGGCAGTATTTT TRBV9 - TRBJ2-3 -
CASSDQRWGVRSTGTEAFF TGTGCCAGCAGTGACCAAAGGTGGGGGGTGAGGTCCACGGGCACTGAAGCTTTCTTT TRBV6-1 - TRBJ1-1 -
CASTSGLDSGVNNEQFF TGTGCCAGTACCTCCGGGCTAGATAGCGGGGTCAACAATGAGCAGTTCTTC TRBV19 - TRBJ2-1 TRBD2
CASSPPGLAEGNIQYF TGTGCCAGCAGTCCACCGGGACTAGCGGAGGGAAACATTCAGTACTTC TRBV27 once TRBJ2-4 TRBD2
CASSQDRGGYTF TGCGCCAGCAGCCAAGATCGAGGCGGCTACACCTTC TRBV4-3 - TRBJ1-2 -
CASSLGSGGNLYEQYF TGTGCCAGCAGCTTGGGTTCCGGAGGAAACTTATACGAGCAGTACTTC TRBV5-5 - TRBJ2-7 -
CASSRGLAGGETQYF TGTGCCAGCAGCCGCGGACTAGCGGGGGGGGAGACCCAGTACTTC TRBV7-2 - TRBJ2-5 TRBD2
CASRGQGISNQPQHF TGTGCCAGCAGAGGACAGGGCATCTCCAATCAGCCCCAGCATTTT TRBV6-1 - TRBJ1-5 TRBD1
CASSPGTARNIQYF TGTGCCAGCAGCCCCGGGACAGCTCGGAACATTCAGTACTTC TRBV7-2 - TRBJ2-4 TRBD1
CASSPGLGQASPYEQYF TGTGCCAGTAGCCCGGGGTTAGGGCAAGCTTCCCCCTACGAGCAGTACTTC TRBV9 - TRBJ2-7 -
CASSKWWRRRTQYF TGTGCCAGCAGCAAATGGTGGAGGAGGCGGACCCAGTACTTC TRBV21-1 - TRBJ2-5 -
CASSSSTGRDGYTF TGTGCCAGTAGTTCCTCGACAGGTCGGGACGGCTACACCTTC TRBV19 - TRBJ1-2 -
CSSSSSFSGSSNEQFF TGTTCCAGCAGCTCCTCTTTTAGCGGGAGTTCGAATGAGCAGTTCTTC TRBV7-9 once TRBJ2-1 TRBD2
CASSYTSGRIYEQYF TGTGCCAGCAGCTATACTAGCGGGAGGATCTACGAGCAGTACTTC TRBV5-4 - TRBJ2-7 TRBD2
CASSSGLAWEEQFF TGTGCCAGCAGCTCCGGACTAGCGTGGGAGGAGCAGTTCTTC TRBV7-2 - TRBJ2-1 TRBD2